A selection of T cell receptor beta chains follows, all from one sample in a study of blood T cells in healthy people across ages. TCRdb re-called the 5' RACE reads through MiXCR, storing one row per CDR3 protein. The table lists more than 1,400,000 distinct CDR3 sequences, 35% to 45% of them singletons. Sequenced sample: blood. Source of these receptors: a woman under 30 in good health. Each CDR3 is given with its conserved first and last residue. The D gene is left open where the match is weak. Rows give clone size only sometimes, using once, few, many, or a class for an expanded clone.

d_call: NA; v_call: TRBV27; clone_size: once; j_call: TRBJ1-5; cdr3_nt: TGTGCCAGCAGTATCCGCGGTACGGGGCTAGGGTATAGCAATCAGCCCCAGCATTTT; cdr3_aa: CASSIRGTGLGYSNQPQHF
d_call: NA; v_call: TRBV28; clone_size: many; j_call: TRBJ2-1; cdr3_nt: TGTGCCAGCACCGGGGGACGGATCTCCTACAATGAGCAGTTCTTC; cdr3_aa: CASTGGRISYNEQFF
d_call: TRBD2; v_call: TRBV7-2; clone_size: NA; j_call: TRBJ2-1; cdr3_nt: TGTGCCAGCAGCTTAGCGGCGGGAGGGGCCTACAAGGAGCAGTTCTTC; cdr3_aa: CASSLAAGGAYKEQFF
d_call: NA; v_call: TRBV14; clone_size: few; j_call: TRBJ2-5; cdr3_nt: TGTGCCAGCAGCCAACCTCTCGGACAGTTTCAAGAGACCCAGTACTTC; cdr3_aa: CASSQPLGQFQETQYF
d_call: TRBD2; v_call: TRBV7-2; clone_size: NA; j_call: TRBJ2-1; cdr3_nt: TGTGCCAGCAGCTTGCCCTTAGCGGGGCTTTCGGGCAATGAGCAGTTCTTC; cdr3_aa: CASSLPLAGLSGNEQFF
d_call: TRBD2; v_call: TRBV5-1; clone_size: NA; j_call: TRBJ2-3; cdr3_nt: TGCGCCAGCAGCTTGTCCGCTAGCGGGACCCCAGATACGCAGTATTTT; cdr3_aa: CASSLSASGTPDTQYF
d_call: NA; v_call: TRBV5-1; clone_size: NA; j_call: TRBJ2-7; cdr3_nt: TGCGCCAGCAGCGCTACAGGCCCCCTCGGCGAGCAGTACTTC; cdr3_aa: CASSATGPLGEQYF
d_call: NA; v_call: TRBV20-1; clone_size: many; j_call: TRBJ2-3; cdr3_nt: TGCAGTGCCAAGGACCAAACAGGGACAGATACGCAGTATTTT; cdr3_aa: CSAKDQTGTDTQYF
d_call: TRBD2; v_call: TRBV20-1; clone_size: NA; j_call: TRBJ2-5; cdr3_nt: TGCAGTGTTGGGACTAGCGAACAAGAGACCCAGTACTTC; cdr3_aa: CSVGTSEQETQYF
d_call: TRBD2; v_call: TRBV7-2; clone_size: few; j_call: TRBJ2-4; cdr3_nt: TGTGCCAGCAGCCCGGGACTAGCGGGAGGGATAGCCAAAAACATTCAGTACTTC; cdr3_aa: CASSPGLAGGIAKNIQYF
d_call: NA; v_call: TRBV20-1; clone_size: few; j_call: TRBJ2-5; cdr3_nt: TGCAGTGCTGCTGCGACAGCCAAAGAGACCCAGTACTTC; cdr3_aa: CSAAATAKETQYF
d_call: NA; v_call: TRBV20-1; clone_size: few; j_call: TRBJ2-5; cdr3_nt: TGCAGTGCTAGAGGACCGGCAACCCAGTACTTC; cdr3_aa: CSARGPATQYF
d_call: NA; v_call: TRBV25-1; clone_size: NA; j_call: TRBJ1-5; cdr3_nt: TGTGCCAGCAGTGAAGGTCCAGGGGTGGGACAGCCCCAGCATTTT; cdr3_aa: CASSEGPGVGQPQHF
d_call: NA; v_call: TRBV6-1; clone_size: NA; j_call: TRBJ1-5; cdr3_nt: TGTGCCAGCAGTCCCGTTTTGACAGGTCTATTTGGAAAGCCCCAGCATTTT; cdr3_aa: CASSPVLTGLFGKPQHF
d_call: NA; v_call: TRBV12-3/TRBV12-4; clone_size: NA; j_call: TRBJ2-1; cdr3_nt: TGTGCCAGCGGCGTCGACGGATACAATGAGCAGTTCTTC; cdr3_aa: CASGVDGYNEQFF
d_call: NA; v_call: TRBV6-4; clone_size: few; j_call: TRBJ2-3; cdr3_nt: TGTGCCAGCAGTGAATTCTCCCTCCCAGCGGATACGCAGTATTTT; cdr3_aa: CASSEFSLPADTQYF
d_call: NA; v_call: TRBV7-9; clone_size: few; j_call: TRBJ2-5; cdr3_nt: TGTGCCAGCAGCTTTGGACGGTTCCAAGAGACCCAGTACTTC; cdr3_aa: CASSFGRFQETQYF
d_call: TRBD2; v_call: TRBV4-2; clone_size: NA; j_call: TRBJ2-5; cdr3_nt: TGTGCCAGCAGCCAAGAAGGACTAGCGGGAGAAGAGACCCAGTACTTC; cdr3_aa: CASSQEGLAGEETQYF
d_call: NA; v_call: TRBV20-1; clone_size: NA; j_call: TRBJ2-7; cdr3_nt: TGCAGTGCTAGAGATGCGCTAGCGAGCTACGAGCAGTACTTC; cdr3_aa: CSARDALASYEQYF
d_call: NA; v_call: TRBV4-1; clone_size: NA; j_call: TRBJ1-5; cdr3_nt: TGCGCCAGCAGCCAAGAGGAGCCGTGGCAGCCCCAGCATTTT; cdr3_aa: CASSQEEPWQPQHF
d_call: TRBD2; v_call: TRBV2; clone_size: NA; j_call: TRBJ2-1; cdr3_nt: TGTGCCAGCAGTGAAGAGGGACTAGCCTACAATGAGCAGTTCTTC; cdr3_aa: CASSEEGLAYNEQFF
d_call: TRBD1; v_call: TRBV7-2; clone_size: few; j_call: TRBJ2-2; cdr3_nt: TGTGCCAGCAGACAAGACAGGGTCGGAACCGGGGAGCTGTTTTTT; cdr3_aa: CASRQDRVGTGELFF
d_call: NA; v_call: TRBV20-1; clone_size: NA; j_call: TRBJ1-4; cdr3_nt: TGCAGTGCTAAGGTTTGGGGGCTAGCGGCTAATGAAAAACTGTTTTTT; cdr3_aa: CSAKVWGLAANEKLFF
d_call: NA; v_call: TRBV15; clone_size: NA; j_call: TRBJ2-2; cdr3_nt: TGTGCCACCAGCAGAGATCTTAACACCGGGGAGCTGTTTTTT; cdr3_aa: CATSRDLNTGELFF
d_call: NA; v_call: TRBV20-1; clone_size: NA; j_call: TRBJ2-5; cdr3_nt: TGCAGTGCTAGAGATAAGGGGATCGAGACCCAGTACTTC; cdr3_aa: CSARDKGIETQYF
d_call: NA; v_call: TRBV6-5; clone_size: NA; j_call: TRBJ2-3; cdr3_nt: TGTGCCAGCAGTTACTCGAGGGGGGAGCCCACAGATACGCAGTATTTT; cdr3_aa: CASSYSRGEPTDTQYF
d_call: NA; v_call: TRBV12-3/TRBV12-4; clone_size: many; j_call: TRBJ1-5; cdr3_nt: TGTGCCAGCAGTTTAGCGCTCAGTAATCAGCCCCAGCATTTT; cdr3_aa: CASSLALSNQPQHF
d_call: TRBD1; v_call: TRBV27; clone_size: NA; j_call: TRBJ1-1; cdr3_nt: TGTGCCAGCCGTGACCCGGGACAGGGGCCTTCTGAAGCTTTCTTT; cdr3_aa: CASRDPGQGPSEAFF
d_call: NA; v_call: TRBV5-6; clone_size: NA; j_call: TRBJ2-1; cdr3_nt: TGTGCCAGCAGCCCGCTGACAGGGAAGGCGGGAGCCTACAATGAGCAGTTCTTC; cdr3_aa: CASSPLTGKAGAYNEQFF
d_call: TRBD1; v_call: TRBV5-1; clone_size: NA; j_call: TRBJ1-1; cdr3_nt: TGCGCCAGCAGCTTGGATGCGGGACAGGGATCGATCTTGCCGGAAGCTTTCTTT; cdr3_aa: CASSLDAGQGSILPEAFF
d_call: TRBD1; v_call: TRBV11-2; clone_size: NA; j_call: TRBJ2-7; cdr3_nt: TGTGACAGCAGCTTCCCCGGACAGGCCTACGAGCAGTACTTC; cdr3_aa: CDSSFPGQAYEQYF
d_call: TRBD2; v_call: TRBV4-1; clone_size: NA; j_call: TRBJ2-3; cdr3_nt: TGCGCCAGCAGCCAAGGAGCGGGGGGGCCTAATACGCAGTATTTT; cdr3_aa: CASSQGAGGPNTQYF
d_call: NA; v_call: TRBV6-1; clone_size: NA; j_call: TRBJ2-5; cdr3_nt: TGTGCCACTATCAGCAGTTACCCCGGTCAGGTACGCCAGTACCAAGAGACCCAGTACTTC; cdr3_aa: CATISSYPGQVRQYQETQYF
d_call: NA; v_call: TRBV7-8; clone_size: NA; j_call: TRBJ2-2; cdr3_nt: TGTGCCAGCAGCTTAGCGCCTAGCGAAATCACCGGGGAGCTGTTTTTT; cdr3_aa: CASSLAPSEITGELFF
d_call: NA; v_call: TRBV6-4; clone_size: NA; j_call: TRBJ1-1; cdr3_nt: TGTGCCAGCAGTGACGGGAGAAGCACTGAAGCTTTCTTT; cdr3_aa: CASSDGRSTEAFF
d_call: NA; v_call: TRBV6-4; clone_size: NA; j_call: TRBJ1-2; cdr3_nt: TGTGCCAGCAACCTTAATGGGGGCCGCTATGGCTACACCTTC; cdr3_aa: CASNLNGGRYGYTF
d_call: TRBD1; v_call: TRBV6-6; clone_size: few; j_call: TRBJ2-7; cdr3_nt: TGTGCCAGCAGCTGGGCCCCAGACAGGGCCTCCTCCTACGAGCAGTACTTC; cdr3_aa: CASSWAPDRASSYEQYF
d_call: NA; v_call: TRBV10-2; clone_size: few; j_call: TRBJ2-4; cdr3_nt: TGCGCCAGCAGTGACTTCCCGGGGGCTGGAAACATTCAGTACTTC; cdr3_aa: CASSDFPGAGNIQYF
d_call: NA; v_call: TRBV6-5; clone_size: few; j_call: TRBJ1-4; cdr3_nt: TGTGCCAGCAGTTACCGACCGGCAACTAATGAAAAACTGTTTTTT; cdr3_aa: CASSYRPATNEKLFF